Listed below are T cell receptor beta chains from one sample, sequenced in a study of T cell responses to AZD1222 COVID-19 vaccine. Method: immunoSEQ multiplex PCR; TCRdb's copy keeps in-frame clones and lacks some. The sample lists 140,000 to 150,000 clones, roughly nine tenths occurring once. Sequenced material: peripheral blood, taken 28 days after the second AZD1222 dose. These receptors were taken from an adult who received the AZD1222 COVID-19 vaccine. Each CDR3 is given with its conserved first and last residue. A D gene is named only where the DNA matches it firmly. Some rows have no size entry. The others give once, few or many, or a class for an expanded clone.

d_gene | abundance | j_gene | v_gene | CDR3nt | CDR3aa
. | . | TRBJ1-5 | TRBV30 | TGTGCCTGGAGTCTAGGGACTGCTTTACATTTT | CAWSLGTALHF
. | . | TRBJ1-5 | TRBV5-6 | TGTGCCAGCAGCGTCTCGGGACAATACAATCAGCCCCAGCATTTT | CASSVSGQYNQPQHF
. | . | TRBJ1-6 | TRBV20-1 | TGCAGTGCTACTGAAGGAGGATCACCCCTCCACTTT | CSATEGGSPLHF
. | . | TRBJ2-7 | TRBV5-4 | TGTGCCAGCAGCTCCGTGGGTTACGAGCAGTACTTC | CASSSVGYEQYF
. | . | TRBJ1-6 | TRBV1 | TGCACCAGCAGCCAAGATAGGCAGAGCTCCTATAATTCACCCCTCCACTTT | CTSSQDRQSSYNSPLHF
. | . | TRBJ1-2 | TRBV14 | TGTGCCAGCAGAAAAACAGGATCTAACTATGGCTACACCTTC | CASRKTGSNYGYTF
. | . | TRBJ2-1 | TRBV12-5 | TGTGCTAGTGGTTTGGTATGGGCGGGGAAGAGCTCCTACAATGAGCAGTTCTTC | CASGLVWAGKSSYNEQFF
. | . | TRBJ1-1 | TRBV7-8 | TGTGCCAGCAGCTCATCAGGGCGGTACACTGAAGCTTTCTTT | CASSSSGRYTEAFF
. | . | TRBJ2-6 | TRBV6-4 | TGTGCCTGCAGTGTGGGGGCCTCTGGGGCCAACGTCCTGACTTTC | CACSVGASGANVLTF
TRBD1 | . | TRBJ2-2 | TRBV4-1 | TGCGCCAGCAGCCAAGTGGGGACAGTCCCTACCGGGGAGCTGTTTTTT | CASSQVGTVPTGELFF
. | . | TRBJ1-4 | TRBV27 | TGTGCCAGCACTAAGGGACACCTAAGTCCTAATGAAAAACTGTTTTTT | CASTKGHLSPNEKLFF
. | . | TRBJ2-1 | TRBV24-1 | TGTGCCACCAGCCCCTCTGGGGGGGGCCTTTACAATGAGCAGTTCTTC | CATSPSGGGLYNEQFF
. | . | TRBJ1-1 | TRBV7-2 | TGTGCCAGCCTCTTGTGGGTCTCTAACACTGAAGCTTTCTTT | CASLLWVSNTEAFF
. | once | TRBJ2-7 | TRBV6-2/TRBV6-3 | TGTGCCAGCAGTTACTCGCCCCCGCCACATCGCTACGAGCAGTACTTC | CASSYSPPPHRYEQYF
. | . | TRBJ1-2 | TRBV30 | TGTGCCTGGAGTGGGTCAAGGACTAACTATGGCTACACCTTC | CAWSGSRTNYGYTF
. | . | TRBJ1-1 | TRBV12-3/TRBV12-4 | TGTGCCAGCAGTTCGGACGGATACACTGAAGCTTTCTTT | CASSSDGYTEAFF
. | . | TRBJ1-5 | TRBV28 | TGTGCCAGCAGTCCCGAAGTGGGAGGGGCGGGTCAGCCCCAGCATTTT | CASSPEVGGAGQPQHF
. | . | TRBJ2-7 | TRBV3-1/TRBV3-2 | TGTGCCAGCAGCCACGGACCCGCCCGGGGCGAGCAGTACTTC | CASSHGPARGEQYF
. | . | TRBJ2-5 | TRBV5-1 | TGCGCCAGCAGCTTCATGGGAAACCAAGAGACCCAGTACTTC | CASSFMGNQETQYF
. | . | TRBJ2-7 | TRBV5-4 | TGTGCCAGCAGTTCAGACCAGACAAGCACCTACGAGCAGTACTTC | CASSSDQTSTYEQYF
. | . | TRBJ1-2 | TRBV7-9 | TGTGCCAGCAGCTTAGACGGAATTAACTATGGCTACACCTTC | CASSLDGINYGYTF
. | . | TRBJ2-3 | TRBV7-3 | TGTGCCAGCAGCTTCCCCCCCACAGATACGCAGTATTTT | CASSFPPTDTQYF
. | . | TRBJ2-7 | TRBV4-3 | TGCGCCAGCAGCCAAGGGAGTCCAGATGAGTACGAGCAGTACTTC | CASSQGSPDEYEQYF
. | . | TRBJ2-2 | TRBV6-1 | TGTGCCAGCAGTGAAAGGGCTGACACCGGGGAGCTGTTTTTT | CASSERADTGELFF
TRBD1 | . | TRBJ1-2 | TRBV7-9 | TGTGCCAGCAGACCCGACAGGGGGCAGAACTATGGCTACACCTTC | CASRPDRGQNYGYTF
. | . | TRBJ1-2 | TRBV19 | TGTGCCAGTAAGGGAGGGCCAGGGGACCTGAAGTATGGCTACACCTTC | CASKGGPGDLKYGYTF
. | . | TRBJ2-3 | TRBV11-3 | TGTGCCAGCACAATGGGTGAGCGTGAGACAGATACGCAGTATTTT | CASTMGERETDTQYF
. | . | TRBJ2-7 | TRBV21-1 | TGTGCCAGCAGCCCCGGGCCCTTGCAGTACTTC | CASSPGPLQYF
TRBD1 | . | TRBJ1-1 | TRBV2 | TGTGCCAGCATAGGGACAGGGGCAACTGAAGCTTTCTTT | CASIGTGATEAFF
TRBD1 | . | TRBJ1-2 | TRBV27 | TGTGCCACCAAGGGACAGAATAACTATGGCTACACCTTC | CATKGQNNYGYTF
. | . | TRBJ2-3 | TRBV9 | TGTGCCAGCAGCGTAGCGGGGACGGCTAGCACAGATACGCAGTATTTT | CASSVAGTASTDTQYF
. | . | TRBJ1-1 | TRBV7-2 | TGTGCCAGCAGCTTAGCAGGGGGTAACACTGAAGCTTTCTTT | CASSLAGGNTEAFF
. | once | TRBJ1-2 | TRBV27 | TGTGCCAGCAGTTTAAGAACCAGGGGTGGCTATGGCTACACCTTC | CASSLRTRGGYGYTF
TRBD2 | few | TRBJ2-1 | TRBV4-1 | TGCGCCAGCAGCCAAGGCCGCCTAGCGGGAGACAATGAGCAGTTCTTC | CASSQGRLAGDNEQFF
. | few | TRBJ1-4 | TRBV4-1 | TGCGCCAGCAGCCCGAGTAATGGGGCAAAAAATGAAAAACTGTTTTTT | CASSPSNGAKNEKLFF
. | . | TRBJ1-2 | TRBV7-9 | TGTGCCAGCAGCTTAGACGGTCTGAACTATGGCTACACCTTC | CASSLDGLNYGYTF
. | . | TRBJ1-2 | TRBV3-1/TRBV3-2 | TGTGCCAGCAGCCAAGACGTGGGCGGCGGCTACACCTTC | CASSQDVGGGYTF
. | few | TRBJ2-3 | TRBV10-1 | TGCGCCAGCACTCCCTCGGCAAGGGTACTAAGCACAGATACGCAGTATTTT | CASTPSARVLSTDTQYF
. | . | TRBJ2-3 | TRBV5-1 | TGCGCCAGCAGCTTGGCCGCGGCCGCGCCAGATACGCAGTATTTT | CASSLAAAAPDTQYF
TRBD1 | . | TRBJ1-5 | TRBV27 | TGTGCCAGCAGTTGGCGTGGGACAGGGTTCAATCAGCCCCAGCATTTT | CASSWRGTGFNQPQHF
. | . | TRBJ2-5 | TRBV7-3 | TGTGCCAGCAGCTTAGGGACCAAAAAGCAAGAGACCCAGTACTTC | CASSLGTKKQETQYF
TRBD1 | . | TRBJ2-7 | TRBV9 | TGTGCCAGCAGCGTAGATGGACAGGGACCCTACGAGCAGTACTTC | CASSVDGQGPYEQYF
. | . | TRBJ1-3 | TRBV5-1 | TGCGCCAGCAGCTTTTTGGGGGATACCTCTGGAAACACCATATATTTT | CASSFLGDTSGNTIYF
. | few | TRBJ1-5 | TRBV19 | TGTGCCAGTAGTAAGGGAGCTAATAGCAATCAGCCCCAGCATTTT | CASSKGANSNQPQHF
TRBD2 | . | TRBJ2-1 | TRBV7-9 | TGTGCCAGCAGCCGGCCGGGACTAGCGTTACATGAGCAGTTCTTC | CASSRPGLALHEQFF
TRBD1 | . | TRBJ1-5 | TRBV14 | TGTGCCAGCCAGGGACAGCCAAATCAGCCCCAGCATTTT | CASQGQPNQPQHF